The 3 T cell receptor beta chains below come from one sample, sequenced in a study of CD8+CD57+ T cells in acquired aplastic anemia. Those patients picked for sequencing had displayed CD8+CD57+ cell expansion on flow cytometry. Genomic DNA provided the template from which TCR beta VDJ and CDR3 profiles were obtained. TCRdb independently ran MiXCR on the reads; one entry per CDR3 protein. The table has 89,000 or so distinct CDR3 sequences, around two thirds seen once; the top ten hold approximately 60%. The sample taken for sequencing was sorted CD4+, CD8+, or CD8+CD57+ T cells (not recorded which) from PBMCs. The receptors stem from a human donor with aplastic anemia.

This chain uses TRBV2 with TRBJ1-2; perhaps TRBD1 as D (6 bases). Between the trimmed V and J ends, which lost 4 bases and 5 bases, there was a span of 8 bases. The CDR3 has 12 residues. CDR1 SNHLY and CDR2 FYNNEI come from the germline V gene. CDR3 residues: CASSGGAYGYTF. CDR3 sequence (DNA): TGTGCCAGCAGTGGGGGGGCATATGGCTACACCTTC.

The chain couples TRBV14 to TRBJ1-2; tentatively, D is TRBD1 (6 bases). This CDR3 comprises 13 residues. Germline CDR1 reads SGHDN; CDR2 reads FVKESK. With 5 bases removed from V and 8 bases from J, the gap between germline ends came to 15 bases. The CDR3 protein is CASSATGLGGYTF. The CDR3 DNA reads as TGTGCCAGCAGCGCGACAGGCCTCGGGGGCTACACCTTC.

This clonotype has a handful of counts. This chain uses TRBV11-1 with TRBJ2-2; D could derive from TRBD1 or TRBD2 (5 bases each). V shed 6 bases and J shed 1 base, with 15 bases lying between them. This CDR3 is built from 16 residues. Per the germline V gene, CDR1 is SGHAT and CDR2 is FQDESV (reference sequence). The CDR3 loop reads CASSPIGGENTGELFF. The CDR3 region has the DNA TGTGCCAGCAGTCCTATTGGGGGTGAGAACACCGGGGAGCTGTTTTTT.